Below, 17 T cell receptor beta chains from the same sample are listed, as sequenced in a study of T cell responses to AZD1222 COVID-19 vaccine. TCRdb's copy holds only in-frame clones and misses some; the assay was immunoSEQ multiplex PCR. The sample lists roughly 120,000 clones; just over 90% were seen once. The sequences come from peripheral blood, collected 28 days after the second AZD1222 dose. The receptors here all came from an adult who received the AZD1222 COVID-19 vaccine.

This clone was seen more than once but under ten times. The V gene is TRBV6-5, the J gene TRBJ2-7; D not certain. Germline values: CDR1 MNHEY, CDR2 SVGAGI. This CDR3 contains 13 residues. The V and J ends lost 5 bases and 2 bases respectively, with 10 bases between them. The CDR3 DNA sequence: TGTGCCAGCAGTACCCCAGGTGCCTACGAGCAGTACTTC. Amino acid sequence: CASSTPGAYEQYF.

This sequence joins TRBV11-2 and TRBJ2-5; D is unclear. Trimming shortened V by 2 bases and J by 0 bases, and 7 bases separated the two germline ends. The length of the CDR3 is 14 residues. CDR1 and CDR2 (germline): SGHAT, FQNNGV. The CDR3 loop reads CASSLSHYQETQYF. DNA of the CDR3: TGTGCCAGCAGCTTATCCCACTACCAAGAGACCCAGTACTTC. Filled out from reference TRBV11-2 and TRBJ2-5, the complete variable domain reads EAGVAQSPRYKIIEKRQSVAFWCNPISGHATLYWYQQILGQGPKLLIQFQNNGVVDDSQLPKDRFSAERLKGVDSTLKIQPAKLEDSAVYLCASSLSHYQETQYFGPGTRLLVL.

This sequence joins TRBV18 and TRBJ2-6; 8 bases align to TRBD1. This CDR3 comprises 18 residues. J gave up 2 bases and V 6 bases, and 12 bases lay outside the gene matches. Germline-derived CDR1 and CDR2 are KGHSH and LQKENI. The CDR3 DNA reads TGTGCCAGCTCCCCTCTCCAGGGGGCTGTTCCTGGGGCCAACGTCCTGACTTTC. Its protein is CASSPLQGAVPGANVLTF.

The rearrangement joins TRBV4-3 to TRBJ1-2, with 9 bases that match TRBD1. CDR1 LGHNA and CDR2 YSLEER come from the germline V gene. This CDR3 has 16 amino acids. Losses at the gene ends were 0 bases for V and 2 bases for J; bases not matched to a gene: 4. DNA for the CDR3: TGCGCCAGCAGCCAAGATTTCGGACAGGGGAACTATGGCTACACCTTC. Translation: CASSQDFGQGNYGYTF.

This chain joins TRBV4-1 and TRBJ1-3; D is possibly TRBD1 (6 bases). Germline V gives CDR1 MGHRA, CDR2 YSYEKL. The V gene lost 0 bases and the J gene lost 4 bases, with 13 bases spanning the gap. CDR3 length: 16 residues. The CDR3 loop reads CASSQDLGGRGNTIYF. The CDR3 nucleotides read TGCGCCAGCAGCCAAGATCTGGGGGGCCGGGGAAACACCATATATTTT.

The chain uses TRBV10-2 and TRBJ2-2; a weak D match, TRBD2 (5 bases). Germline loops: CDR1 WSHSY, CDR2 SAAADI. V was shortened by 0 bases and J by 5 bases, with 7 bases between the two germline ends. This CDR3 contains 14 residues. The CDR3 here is CASSESRRTGELFF. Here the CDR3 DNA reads TGCGCCAGCAGTGAGTCGAGGAGGACCGGGGAGCTGTTTTTT.

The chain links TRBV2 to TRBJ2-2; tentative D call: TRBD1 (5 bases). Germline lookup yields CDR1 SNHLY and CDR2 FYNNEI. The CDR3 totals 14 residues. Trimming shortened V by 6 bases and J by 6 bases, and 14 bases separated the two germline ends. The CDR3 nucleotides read TGTGCCAGCAGCTCCAGGGATTGGGCCGGGGAGCTGTTTTTT. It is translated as CASSSRDWAGELFF. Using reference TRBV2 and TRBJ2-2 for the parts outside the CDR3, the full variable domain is EPEVTQTPSHQVTQMGQEVILRCVPISNHLYFYWYRQILGQKVEFLVSFYNNEISEKSEIFDDQFSVERPDGSNFTLKIRSTKLEDSAMYFCASSSRDWAGELFFGEGSRLTVL.

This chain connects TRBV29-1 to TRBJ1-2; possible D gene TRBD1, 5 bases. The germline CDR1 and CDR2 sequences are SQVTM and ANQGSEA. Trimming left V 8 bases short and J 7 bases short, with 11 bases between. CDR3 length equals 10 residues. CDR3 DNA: TGCAGCTACAGGAATGGTGGCTACACCTTC. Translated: CSYRNGGYTF.

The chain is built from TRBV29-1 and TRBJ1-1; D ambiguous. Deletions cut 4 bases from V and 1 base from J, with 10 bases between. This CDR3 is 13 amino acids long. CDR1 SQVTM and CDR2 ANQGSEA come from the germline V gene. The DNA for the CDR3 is TGCAGCGTTGGCAGGACCTCGAACACTGAAGCTTTCTTT. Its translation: CSVGRTSNTEAFF.

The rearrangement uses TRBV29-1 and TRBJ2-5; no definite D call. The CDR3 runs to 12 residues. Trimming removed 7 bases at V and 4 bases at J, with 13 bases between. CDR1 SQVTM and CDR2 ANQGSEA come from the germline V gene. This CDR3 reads CSAMTGSETQYF. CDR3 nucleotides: TGCAGCGCCATGACTGGATCAGAGACCCAGTACTTC.

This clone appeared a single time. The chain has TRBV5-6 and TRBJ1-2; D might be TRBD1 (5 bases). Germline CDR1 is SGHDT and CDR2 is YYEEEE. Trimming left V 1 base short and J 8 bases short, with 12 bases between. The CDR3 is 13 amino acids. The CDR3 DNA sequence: TGTGCCAGCAGCTTGTCATGGGACGAGGGCTACACCTTC. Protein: CASSLSWDEGYTF.

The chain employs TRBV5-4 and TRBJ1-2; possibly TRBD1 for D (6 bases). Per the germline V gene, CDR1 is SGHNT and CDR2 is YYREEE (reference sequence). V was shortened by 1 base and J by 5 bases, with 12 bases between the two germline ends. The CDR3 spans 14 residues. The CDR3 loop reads CASSLMGQDYGYTF. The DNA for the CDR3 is TGTGCCAGCAGCTTGATGGGACAAGATTATGGCTACACCTTC.

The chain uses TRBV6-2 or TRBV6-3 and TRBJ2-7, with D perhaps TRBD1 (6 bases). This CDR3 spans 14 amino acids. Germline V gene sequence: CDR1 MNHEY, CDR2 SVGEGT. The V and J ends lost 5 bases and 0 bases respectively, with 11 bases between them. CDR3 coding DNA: TGTGCCAGCAGTCCACGAGGGGGCTCCTACGAGCAGTACTTC. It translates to CASSPRGGSYEQYF.

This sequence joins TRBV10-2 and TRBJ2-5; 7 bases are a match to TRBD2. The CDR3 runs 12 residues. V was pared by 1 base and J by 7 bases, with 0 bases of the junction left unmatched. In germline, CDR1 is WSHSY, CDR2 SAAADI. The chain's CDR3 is CASSEWGGTQYF. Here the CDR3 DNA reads TGCGCCAGCAGTGAGTGGGGGGGGACCCAGTACTTC.

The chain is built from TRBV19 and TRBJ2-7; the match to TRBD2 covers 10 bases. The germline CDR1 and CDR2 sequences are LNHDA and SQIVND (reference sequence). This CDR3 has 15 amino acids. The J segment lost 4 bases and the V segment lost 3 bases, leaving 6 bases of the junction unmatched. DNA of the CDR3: TGTGCCAGTAGTATCCTAGCGGGAGTAGAGTACGAGCAGTACTTC. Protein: CASSILAGVEYEQYF.

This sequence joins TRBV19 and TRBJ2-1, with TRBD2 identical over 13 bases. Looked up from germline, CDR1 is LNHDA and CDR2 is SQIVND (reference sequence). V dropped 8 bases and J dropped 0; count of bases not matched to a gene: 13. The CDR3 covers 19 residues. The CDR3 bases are TGTGCCAGTTCCAGAGGACTAGCGGGAGCCCGACTCTCCTACAATGAGCAGTTCTTC. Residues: CASSRGLAGARLSYNEQFF.

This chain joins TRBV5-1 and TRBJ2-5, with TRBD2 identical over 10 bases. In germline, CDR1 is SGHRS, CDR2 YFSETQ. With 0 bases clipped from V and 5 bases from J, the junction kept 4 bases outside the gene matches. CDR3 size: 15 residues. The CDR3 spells CASSLGAGGRETQYF. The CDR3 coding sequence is TGCGCCAGCAGCTTGGGAGCGGGGGGGCGTGAGACCCAGTACTTC.